A single sample is the source of the 2 T cell receptor beta chains below, sequenced in a study of control samples from healthy donors and cancer patients (dated by TCRdb to between 2020 and 2021). Library prep was done by the immunoSEQ multiplex PCR assay. Sourced from immuneACCESS, this table was stored by TCRdb with only in-frame sequences that have V and J called. A share of the clones is absent; for the studies checked, an unresolved V gene accounts for under half, and the remainder has no known explanation. Across this sample there are 170,000 or so clones, with just over 90% seen only once. 1.4% of the sample goes to the ten largest clones. Sequencing was carried out using blood. The receptors originated from a man aged 25 to 45 in good health.

The V gene is TRBV30, the J gene TRBJ2-2, with 8 bases aligning to TRBD2. V lost 5 bases, J lost 6 bases, and 5 bases stayed unmatched. Germline values: CDR1 GTSNPN, CDR2 SVGIG (reference sequence). The CDR3 loop spans 13 amino acids. The CDR3 sequence: CAWREGPPGELFF. The CDR3 DNA sequence: TGTGCCTGGCGGGAGGGGCCTCCCGGGGAGCTGTTTTTT.

The J gene is TRBJ1-1, the V gene TRBV30; 9 positions match TRBD1. The CDR3 extends over 13 amino acids. Germline lookup yields CDR1 GTSNPN and CDR2 SVGIG (reference sequence). The junction had 7 bases not matched to a gene; V was cut back by 7 bases and J by 4 bases. The CDR3 coding sequence is TGTGCCTCTCATGAGACAGGGGGCACTGAAGCTTTCTTT. Translating it yields CASHETGGTEAFF.